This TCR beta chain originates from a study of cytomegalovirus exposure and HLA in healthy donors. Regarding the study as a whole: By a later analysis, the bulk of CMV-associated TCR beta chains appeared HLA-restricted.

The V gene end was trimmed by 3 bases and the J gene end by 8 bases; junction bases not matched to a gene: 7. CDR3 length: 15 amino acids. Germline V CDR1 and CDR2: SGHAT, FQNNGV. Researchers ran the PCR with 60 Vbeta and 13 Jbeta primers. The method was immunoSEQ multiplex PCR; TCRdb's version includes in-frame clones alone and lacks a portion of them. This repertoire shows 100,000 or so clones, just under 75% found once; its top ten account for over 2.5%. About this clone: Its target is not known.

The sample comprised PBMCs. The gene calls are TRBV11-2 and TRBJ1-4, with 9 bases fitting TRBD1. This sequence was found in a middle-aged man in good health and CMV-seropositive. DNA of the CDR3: TGTGCCAGCAGCTTTACCGGGACAGGGACCGAAAAACTGTTTTTT. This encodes CASSFTGTGTEKLFF.